This T cell receptor (beta chain) was sequenced in a study of blood T cell repertoires in COVID-19 (dated by TCRdb to about 2020). Concerning the study at large: Samples from collaborators originated in the United States, Italy and Spain and spanned both the acute and convalescent phases of COVID-19. The repertoires were released in a freely available public database meant as a resource for research on the immune response to SARS-CoV-2. The samples were drawn from two sources: the first 160 participants of the ongoing ImmuneRACE study, and 1,200 or so subjects contributed by 6 global collaborators. Where available, HLA class I and class II types were taken from metadata supplied by the sample provider and were not determined by assay-based typing. A de-identified subject ID, COVID-19 status, age in years and sex were almost always included in the sample metadata. Deeply sampled blood TCRbeta repertoires from subjects exposed to, actively infected with, or recovered from COVID-19 were included in the dataset. The prospective study material was composed of cDNA or gDNA derived from T cells, B-cell-depleted T cells, or PBMCs.

Overall study outcomes, separate from this receptor: The quantity of clinical and demographic metadata differed by source and by participant and was supplied without curation.

Regarding this clone: The clone's antigen remains unknown. Within one base of it there is no much larger clone, and no base qualities were kept.

TCRbeta CDR3 regions were amplified from genomic DNA by means of the immunoSEQ Assay, a bias-controlled multiplex PCR. The study's own analysis went as follows. The number of nucleated cells in each sample was estimated by amplification of reference gene primers within the assay. To quantify the absolute abundance of each unique TCRbeta CDR3 rearrangement, sequence reads were collapsed and filtered. For each sample, productive Simpson clonality was calculated as the square root of Simpson's diversity index across productive rearrangements. What TCRdb holds here is the immuneACCESS table cut down to in-frame rearrangements. Part of the clones is not present; checked against another copy, under half of the missing clones reflect an unresolved V gene, and the others are unexplained. That table supplies the V and J calls and clone size; D and trimming were determined from the DNA. In all, the sample holds about 290,000 clones, and roughly 90% of those were seen once. 1.5% to 2% of the sample is in the top ten clones.

In the prospective study, participants were roughly 18 to 95 years old, resided in approximately 25 geographic areas of the United States, and were enrolled through a virtual design. Cohort assignment in the prospective study relied on participant-reported clinical history from a screening survey and a study questionnaire. For ImmuneRACE Cohort 3, a participant was defined as recovered based on two consecutive negative NP/OP PCR tests, clearance by a healthcare professional, or resolution of symptoms. Each participant in the prospective study had whole blood, serum and a nasopharyngeal or oropharyngeal swab collected by mobile phlebotomists. Over a 2-month period, participants in the prospective study had the option of providing additional blood draws and questionnaires. Before DNA extraction, blood samples from the prospective study were shipped at room temperature or frozen. Reading from cysteine to phenylalanine, the CDR3 counts 13 amino acids. The entry retains the CDR3 DNA only, 39 bases that are in frame from base 1. CDR1 and CDR2 (GTSNPN, SVGIG) derive from the germline V gene (reference sequence). Trimming removed 2 bases from V and 8 bases from J, leaving 15 bases between the germline ends.

Source material: PBMCs or T cells enriched from blood (not recorded which). The V and J segments used are TRBV30 and TRBJ1-2; TRBD1 is possibly the D segment (5 matching bases). This TCR derives from a woman between 40 and 55 years old who had recovered from COVID-19. The CDR3 region: CAWSQGAGYGYTF. DNA sequence: TGTGCCTGGAGTCAAGGGGCCGGATACGGCTACACCTTC.